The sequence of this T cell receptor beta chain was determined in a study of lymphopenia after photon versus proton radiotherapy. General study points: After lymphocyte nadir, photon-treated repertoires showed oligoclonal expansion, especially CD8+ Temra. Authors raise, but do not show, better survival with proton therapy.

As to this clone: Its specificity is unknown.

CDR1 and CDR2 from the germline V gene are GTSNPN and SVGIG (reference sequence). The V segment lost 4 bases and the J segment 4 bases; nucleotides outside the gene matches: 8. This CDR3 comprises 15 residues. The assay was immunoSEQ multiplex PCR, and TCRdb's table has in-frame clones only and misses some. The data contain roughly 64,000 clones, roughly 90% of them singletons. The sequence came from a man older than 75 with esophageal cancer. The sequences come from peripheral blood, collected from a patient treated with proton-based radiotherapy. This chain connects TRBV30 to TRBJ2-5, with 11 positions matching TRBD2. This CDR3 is CAWTIAGGPGETQYF. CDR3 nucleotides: TGTGCCTGGACGATAGCGGGGGGGCCGGGAGAGACCCAGTACTTC.